This T cell receptor (beta chain) came from a study of Ad26.COV2.S vaccination and SARS-CoV-2 variants. The sample's treatment: around 19 received Ad26.COV2.S at low or high dose, single or two shots; 5 received placebo; per-sample allocation not given. The study sampled participants on day 63 after the first vaccine or placebo injection. The V end was cut by 1 base, the J end by 4 bases, with 10 bases between. This CDR3 has 14 residues. The germline gives CDR1 SEHNR, CDR2 FQNEAQ (reference sequence). Sequencing used immunoSEQ multiplex PCR; TCRdb keeps in-frame clones, though not all of them. This sample has about 400,000 clones, with 75% to 90% found just once.

The clonotype originates from a person aged 18-65 years who received the Ad26.COV2.S COVID-19 vaccine or a placebo. The chain joins TRBV7-9 to TRBJ1-2; D call uncertain. Sample: peripheral blood, taken in a trial of Ad26.COV2.S vaccine versus placebo. CDR3: CASSLVPESYGYTF. In nucleotides, the CDR3 is TGTGCCAGCAGCTTAGTCCCGGAGTCCTATGGCTACACCTTC.